These 11 T cell receptor beta chains share one sample of origin, sequenced in a study of blood T cell repertoires in COVID-19. TCRdb's copy holds only in-frame clones and misses some; the assay was immunoSEQ multiplex PCR. This table has under 200,000 clones, around nine tenths appearing once. The material sequenced was peripheral blood. The receptor source for this set is a woman older than 75 with COVID-19, enrolled during active disease.

V gene TRBV9 combines with J gene TRBJ2-3; 7 nucleotides align to TRBD1. CDR3 length equals 15 residues. The V and J ends lost 7 bases and 0 bases, in that order; junction bases with no gene match: 8. Germline V CDR1 and CDR2: SGDLS, YYNGEE. In nucleotides, the CDR3 is TGTGCCAGCGGAACAGGGGCATCTAGCACAGATACGCAGTATTTT. Translation gives CASGTGASSTDTQYF.

The rearrangement uses TRBV6-5 and TRBJ1-3; TRBD1 might be the D (6 bases). The CDR3 is made up of 13 amino acids. Trimming removed 8 bases at V and 4 bases at J, with 12 bases between. Germline V gene data show CDR1 as MNHEY and CDR2 as SVGAGI. In nucleotides, the CDR3 is TGTGCCAGCCGGGACAACGGAGGAAACACCATATATTTT. It translates to CASRDNGGNTIYF.

The gene calls are TRBV19 and TRBJ1-4; a weak D match, TRBD1 (5 bases). The CDR3 covers 15 residues. The germline V and J ends were trimmed by 7 bases and 12 bases, with 24 bases remaining between them. Germline assignment: CDR1 LNHDA and CDR2 SQIVND (reference sequence). CDR3 sequence (DNA): TGTGCCAGTAACCAACAGGAGGGCCTGGGGCGCGAACTGTTTTTT. Residues: CASNQQEGLGRELFF.

The chain's CDR3 is CASSRRASGNEQFF. CDR3 DNA sequence: TGTGCCAGCAGCCGGAGGGCTAGCGGGAATGAGCAGTTCTTC. V usage is TRBV27 and J usage is TRBJ2-1; TRBD2 matches at 8 bases. The V gene's germline CDR1 is MNHEY and CDR2 SMNVEV (reference sequence). This CDR3 has 14 amino acids. Trimming cost V 6 bases and J 7 bases; bases outside gene matches: 8.

The V and J genes are TRBV5-1 and TRBJ2-7, with TRBD2 matching 13 bases. Germline V gives CDR1 SGHRS, CDR2 YFSETQ. The CDR3 runs 17 residues. Losses at the gene ends were 0 bases for V and 3 bases for J; bases not matched to a gene: 6. CDR3 sequence (DNA): TGCGCCAGCAGCTTGGGGTTCTGGACTAGCGGGAGCTACGAGCAGTACTTC. Translated: CASSLGFWTSGSYEQYF.

The gene calls are TRBV19 and TRBJ1-6, with TRBD1 matching over 8 bases. With 8 bases clipped from V and 10 bases from J, the junction kept 7 bases outside the gene matches. This CDR3 region has 13 residues. From germline, CDR1 is LNHDA and CDR2 SQIVND (reference sequence). In DNA, the CDR3 is TGTGCCAGTCAGACAGGGGAAAACTCACCCCTCCACTTT. This encodes CASQTGENSPLHF.

V gene TRBV10-3 combines with J gene TRBJ2-2; 8 nucleotides agree with TRBD1. Trimming removed 4 bases from V and 4 bases from J; junction bases left unmatched: 2. Germline V CDR1 and CDR2: ENHRY, SYGVKD. CDR3 length: 14 residues. DNA of the CDR3: TGTGCCATCAGTGCGGACAGGGCCACCGGGGAGCTGTTTTTT. Translation gives CAISADRATGELFF.

The rearrangement joins TRBV5-4 to TRBJ2-5; 9 bases align to TRBD1. Germline lookup yields CDR1 SGHNT and CDR2 YYREEE (reference sequence). This CDR3 has 16 amino acids. J was trimmed by 4 bases and V by 3 bases; bases with no gene match: 10. For the CDR3, the DNA is TGTGCCAGCAGCTCCAAAGGGACAGGGATCGGAGAGACCCAGTACTTC. Translated: CASSSKGTGIGETQYF.

The CDR3 coding sequence is TGTGCCAGCAGCTTGGTGCGGGAGTTTTACCAAGAGACCCAGTACTTC. Protein product: CASSLVREFYQETQYF. V is TRBV5-6 and J is TRBJ2-5; 7 bases align to TRBD2. Germline V gene data show CDR1 as SGHDT and CDR2 as YYEEEE. J was trimmed by 0 bases and V by 0 bases; bases with no gene match: 5. The CDR3 contains 16 residues.

The chain joins TRBV11-2 to TRBJ1-1, with 7 nucleotides matching TRBD1. Per germline, CDR1 SGHAT and CDR2 FQNNGV. CDR3 size: 13 residues. V lost 1 base and J lost 4; bases outside the gene matches: 0. Here the CDR3 DNA reads TGTGCCAGCAGCTTAGCAGGGGGCACTGAAGCTTTCTTT. The encoded protein is CASSLAGGTEAFF. The full variable domain, completed using reference TRBV11-2 and TRBJ1-1, is EAGVAQSPRYKIIEKRQSVAFWCNPISGHATLYWYQQILGQGPKLLIQFQNNGVVDDSQLPKDRFSAERLKGVDSTLKIQPAKLEDSAVYLCASSLAGGTEAFFGQGTRLTVV.

This chain links TRBV5-1 with TRBJ2-4; 9 nucleotides match TRBD2. CDR1 and CDR2 (germline): SGHRS, YFSETQ. The CDR3 extends over 15 amino acids. Unmatched junction bases numbered 6, after V lost 3 bases and J lost 5 bases. CDR3 sequence (DNA): TGCGCCAGCAGCTACTTAGCGGGAGTTGAAAACATTCAGTACTTC. This sequence encodes CASSYLAGVENIQYF. Looking up the rest from reference TRBV5-1 and TRBJ2-4 gives the full variable domain: KAGVTQTPRYLIKTRGQQVTLSCSPISGHRSVSWYQQTPGQGLQFLFEYFSETQRNKGNFPGRFSGRQFSNSRSEMNVSTLELGDSALYLCASSYLAGVENIQYFGAGTRLSVL.